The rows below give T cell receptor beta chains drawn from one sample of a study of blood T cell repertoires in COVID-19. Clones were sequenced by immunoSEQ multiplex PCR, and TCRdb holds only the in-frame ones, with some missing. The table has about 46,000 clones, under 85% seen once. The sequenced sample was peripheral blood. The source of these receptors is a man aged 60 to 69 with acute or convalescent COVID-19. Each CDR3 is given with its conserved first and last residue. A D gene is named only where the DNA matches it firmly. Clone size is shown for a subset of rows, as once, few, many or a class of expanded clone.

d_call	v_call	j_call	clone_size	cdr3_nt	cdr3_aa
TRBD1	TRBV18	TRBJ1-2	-	TGTGCCAGCTCACCACCGAACAGGGGAGAGGCTAACTATGGCTACACCTTC	CASSPPNRGEANYGYTF
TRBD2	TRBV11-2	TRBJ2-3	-	TGTGCCAGCAGCCTACCTCGAGCGGGGGGCACAGATACGCAGTATTTT	CASSLPRAGGTDTQYF
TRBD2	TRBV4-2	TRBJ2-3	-	TGTGCCAGCAGCCAAATAGCGGGGGTAACAGATACGCAGTATTTT	CASSQIAGVTDTQYF
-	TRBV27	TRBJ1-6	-	TGTGCCAGCAGTCTTCTTGGTCAGGGGATAAATTCACCCCTCCACTTT	CASSLLGQGINSPLHF
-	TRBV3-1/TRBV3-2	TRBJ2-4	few	TGTGCCAGCAGCCGAGGACTAGCCAAAAACATTCAGTACTTC	CASSRGLAKNIQYF
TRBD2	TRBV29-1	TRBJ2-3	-	TGCAGCGTCACACTAGCGTGGGTAGATACGCAGTATTTT	CSVTLAWVDTQYF
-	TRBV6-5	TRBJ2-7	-	TGTGCCAGCAGTTACGGGCCCTTCGGCCACGAGCAGTACTTC	CASSYGPFGHEQYF
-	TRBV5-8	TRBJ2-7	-	TGTGCCAGCAGAAATTTGGCAGGGACCTACGAGCAGTACTTC	CASRNLAGTYEQYF
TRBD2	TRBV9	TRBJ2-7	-	TGTGCCAGCAGCGCCTTCCGGACTAGCGGGGAGGATGAGCAGTACTTC	CASSAFRTSGEDEQYF
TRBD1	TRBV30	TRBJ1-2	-	TGTGCCTGGAGTCGAACCACAGGGGACCCATATGGCTACACCTTC	CAWSRTTGDPYGYTF
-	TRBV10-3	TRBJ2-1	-	TGTGCCATCAGTGAGTCGCCCCAGTTCTCCTACAATGAGCAGTTCTTC	CAISESPQFSYNEQFF
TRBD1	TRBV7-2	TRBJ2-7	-	TGTGCCAGCAGCTTGGACAGGGGTTACGAGCAGTACTTC	CASSLDRGYEQYF
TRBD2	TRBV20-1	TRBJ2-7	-	TGCAGTGCCACTAGCGGCCACGAGCAGTACTTC	CSATSGHEQYF
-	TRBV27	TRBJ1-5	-	TGTGCCAGCAGTTTAAACGGGAATGGCAATCAGCCCCAGCATTTT	CASSLNGNGNQPQHF
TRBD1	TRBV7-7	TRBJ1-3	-	TGTGCTAGCAGCCAGGGGGCTGGAAACACCATATATTTT	CASSQGAGNTIYF
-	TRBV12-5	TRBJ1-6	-	TGTGCTAGTGGCTGGACAGTGGCCCATAATTCACCCCTCCACTTT	CASGWTVAHNSPLHF
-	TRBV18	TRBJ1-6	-	TGTGCCAGCTCACCATCGACAGGTCCTGGGAATTCACCCCTCCACTTT	CASSPSTGPGNSPLHF
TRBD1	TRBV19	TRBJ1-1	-	TGTGCCAGTAGCGACAGGGGTCTTACTAACACTGAAGCTTTCTTT	CASSDRGLTNTEAFF
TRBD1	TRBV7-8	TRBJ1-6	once	TGTGCCAGCAGCCCCGGGACAGGGCATTCACCCCTCCACTTT	CASSPGTGHSPLHF
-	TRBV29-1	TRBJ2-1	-	TGCAGCATAGATTACTGGACAGAGCAGTTCTTC	CSIDYWTEQFF
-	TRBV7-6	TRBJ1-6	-	TGTGCCAGCAGCTTAGCCGGGGATTCACCCCTCCACTTT	CASSLAGDSPLHF
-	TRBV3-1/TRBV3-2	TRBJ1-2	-	TGTGCCAGCAGCCAAGATCCCAGGGCAGGCTACACCTTC	CASSQDPRAGYTF
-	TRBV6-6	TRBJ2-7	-	TGTGCCAGCAGTTACTCCTTAGACTACGAGCAGTACTTC	CASSYSLDYEQYF
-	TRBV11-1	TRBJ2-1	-	TGTGCCAGCAGCCTCGACACTTCCTACAATGAGCAGTTCTTC	CASSLDTSYNEQFF
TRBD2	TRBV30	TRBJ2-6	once	TGTGCCTGGAGGTCGGGGGGGATAAGAGGGGCCAACGTCCTGACTTTC	CAWRSGGIRGANVLTF